This T cell receptor beta chain was obtained from a study of blood T cells in healthy people across ages. Study results and limitations: Naive CD4+ cell counts and diversity both ran higher in long-lived than in aged donors.

On this clonotype itself: Its antigen remains unknown. This may be a read error, as it is one base from a much larger clone.

For the second PCR, which ran for 7 to 11 cycles, a sample-barcoded 5' primer and a J-beta primer mix were used. TCRdb reprocessed the 5' RACE reads with MiXCR, giving one entry per CDR3 protein. Altogether approximately 940,000 distinct CDR3 sequences are present, around 48% being singletons, with the ten largest covering around 15%. Germline CDR1 is LGHDT and CDR2 is YNNKEL (reference sequence). V was cut by 1 base and J by 4 bases, with 4 bases left in between. The CDR3 runs to 13 residues. Each donor gave 9.5 to 10 milliliters of peripheral blood. The sequenced sample was blood. The TCR comes from a man aged 25 to 45 in good health. The genes are TRBV3-1 and TRBJ2-2; D remains unclear. In DNA form, the CDR3 reads TGTGCCAGCAGCCAAGGGGCCACCGGGGAGCTGTTTTTT. Translating gives CASSQGATGELFF. The variable domain in full, with the rest retrieved from reference TRBV3-1 and TRBJ2-2, is DTAVSQTPKYLVTQMGNDKSIKCEQNLGHDTMYWYKQDSKKFLKIMFSYNNKELIINETVPNRFSPKSPDKAHLNLHINSLELGDSAVYFCASSQGATGELFFGEGSRLTVL.